This TCR beta chain was recorded in a study of graft-versus-host responses after intestinal transplantation. This clone came up a few times. Here immunoSEQ multiplex PCR was the method, and the copy in TCRdb shows in-frame clones only, minus some. The sample includes 8,000 to 10,000 clones, 94% of them seen just once. Trimming removed 5 bases from V and 7 bases from J, with 14 bases in between. CDR3 length equals 13 residues. The V gene's germline CDR1 is MDHEN and CDR2 SYDVKM. The source material was PBMCs, sampled 8 days after intestinal transplant. The receptor comes from a human patient who received an intestinal transplant, so some T cells may come from the graft donor. This sequence joins TRBV28 and TRBJ1-2; D not certain. CDR3 loop: CASSAFKKVGYTF. The CDR3, as DNA: TGTGCCAGCAGTGCCTTTAAAAAGGTTGGCTACACCTTC.